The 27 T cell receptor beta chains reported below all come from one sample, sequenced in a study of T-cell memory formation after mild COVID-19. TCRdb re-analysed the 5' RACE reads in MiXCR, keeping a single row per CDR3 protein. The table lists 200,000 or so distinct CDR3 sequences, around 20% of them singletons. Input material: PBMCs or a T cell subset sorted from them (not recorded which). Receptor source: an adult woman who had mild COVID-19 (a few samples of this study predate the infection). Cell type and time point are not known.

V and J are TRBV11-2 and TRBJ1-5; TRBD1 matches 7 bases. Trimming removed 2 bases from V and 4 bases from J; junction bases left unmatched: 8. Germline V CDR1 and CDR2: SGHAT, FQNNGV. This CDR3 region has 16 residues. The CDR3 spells CASSLSPRGSNQPQHF. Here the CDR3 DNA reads TGTGCCAGCAGCTTAAGCCCCAGGGGGTCGAATCAGCCCCAGCATTTT.

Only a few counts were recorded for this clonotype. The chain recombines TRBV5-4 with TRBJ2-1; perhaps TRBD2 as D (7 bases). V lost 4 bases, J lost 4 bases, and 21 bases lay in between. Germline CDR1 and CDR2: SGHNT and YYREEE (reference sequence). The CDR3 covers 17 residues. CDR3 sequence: CASSGRGTPGDYNEQFF. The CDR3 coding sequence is TGTGCCAGCAGCGGGAGGGGGACTCCGGGTGATTACAATGAGCAGTTCTTC.

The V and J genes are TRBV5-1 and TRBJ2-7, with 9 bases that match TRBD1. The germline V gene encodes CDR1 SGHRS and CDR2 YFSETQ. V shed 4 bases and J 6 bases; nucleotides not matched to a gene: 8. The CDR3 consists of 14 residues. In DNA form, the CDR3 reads TGCGCCAGCAGCGCGGACAGGGGTCTCAGCGAGCAGTACTTC. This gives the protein CASSADRGLSEQYF.

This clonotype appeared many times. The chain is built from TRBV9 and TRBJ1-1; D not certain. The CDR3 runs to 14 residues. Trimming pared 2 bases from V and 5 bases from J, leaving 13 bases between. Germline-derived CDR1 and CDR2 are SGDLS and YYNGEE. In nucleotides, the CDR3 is TGTGCCAGCAGCGTGTATCCCTCGGGTACTGAAGCTTTCTTT. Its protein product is CASSVYPSGTEAFF.

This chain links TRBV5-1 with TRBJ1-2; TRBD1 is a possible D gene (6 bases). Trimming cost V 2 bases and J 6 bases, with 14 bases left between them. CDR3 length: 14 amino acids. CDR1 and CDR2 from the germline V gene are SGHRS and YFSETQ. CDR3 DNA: TGCGCCAGCAGCTTCTTGGCAGGGGAAGATGGCTACACCTTC. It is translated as CASSFLAGEDGYTF.

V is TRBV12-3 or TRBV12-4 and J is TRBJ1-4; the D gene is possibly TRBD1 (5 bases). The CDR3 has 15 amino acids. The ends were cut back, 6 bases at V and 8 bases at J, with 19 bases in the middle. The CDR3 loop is CASSPIRGAREKLFF. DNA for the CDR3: TGTGCCAGCAGCCCCATCAGAGGGGCTAGAGAAAAACTGTTTTTT.

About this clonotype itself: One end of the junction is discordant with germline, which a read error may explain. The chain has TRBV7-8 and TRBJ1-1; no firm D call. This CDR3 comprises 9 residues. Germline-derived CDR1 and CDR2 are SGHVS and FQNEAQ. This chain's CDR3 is CAVNTEAFF. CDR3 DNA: TGCGCGGTGAACACTGAAGCTTTCTTT.

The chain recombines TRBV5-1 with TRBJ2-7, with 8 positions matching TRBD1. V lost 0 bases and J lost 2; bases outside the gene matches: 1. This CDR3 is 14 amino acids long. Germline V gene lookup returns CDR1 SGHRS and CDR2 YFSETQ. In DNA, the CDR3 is TGCGCCAGCAGCTTGGCCAGGGGGCCCTACGAGCAGTACTTC. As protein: CASSLARGPYEQYF.

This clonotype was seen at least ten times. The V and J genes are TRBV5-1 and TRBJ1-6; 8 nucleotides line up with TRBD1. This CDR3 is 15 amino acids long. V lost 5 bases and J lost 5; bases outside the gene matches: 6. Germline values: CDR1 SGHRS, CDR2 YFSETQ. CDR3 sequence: CASRMTGVNNSPLHF. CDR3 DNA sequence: TGCGCCAGCAGAATGACAGGGGTCAATAATTCACCCCTCCACTTT.

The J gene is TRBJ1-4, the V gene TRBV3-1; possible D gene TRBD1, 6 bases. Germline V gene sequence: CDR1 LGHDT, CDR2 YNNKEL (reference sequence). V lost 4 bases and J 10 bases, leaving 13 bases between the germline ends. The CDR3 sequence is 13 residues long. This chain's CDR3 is CASSRLTGRKLFF. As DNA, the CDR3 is TGTGCCAGCAGCCGACTCACAGGGCGAAAACTGTTTTTT.

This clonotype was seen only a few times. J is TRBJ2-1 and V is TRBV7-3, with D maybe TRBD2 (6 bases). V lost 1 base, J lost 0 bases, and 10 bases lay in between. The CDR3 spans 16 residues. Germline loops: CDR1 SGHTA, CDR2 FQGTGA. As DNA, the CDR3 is TGTGCCAGCAGCTTAATGGGGGGATTCTCCTACAATGAGCAGTTCTTC. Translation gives CASSLMGGFSYNEQFF.

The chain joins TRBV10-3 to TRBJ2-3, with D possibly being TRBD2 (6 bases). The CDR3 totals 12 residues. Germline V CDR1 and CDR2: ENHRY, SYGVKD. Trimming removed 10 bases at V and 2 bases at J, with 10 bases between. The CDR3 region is CATGTYTDTQYF. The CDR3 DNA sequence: TGTGCCACAGGGACTTACACAGATACGCAGTATTTT.

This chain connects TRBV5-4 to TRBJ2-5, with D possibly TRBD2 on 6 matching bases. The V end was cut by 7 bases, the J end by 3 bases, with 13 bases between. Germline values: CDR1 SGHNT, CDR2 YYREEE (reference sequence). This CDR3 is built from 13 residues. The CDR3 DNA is TGTGCCAGCGGACGGGACTCCGAAGAGACCCAGTACTTC. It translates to CASGRDSEETQYF. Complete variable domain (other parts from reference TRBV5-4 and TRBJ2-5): ETGVTQSPTHLIKTRGQQVTLRCSSQSGHNTVSWYQQALGQGPQFIFQYYREEENGRGNFPPRFSGLQFPNYSSELNVNALELDDSALYLCASGRDSEETQYFGPGTRLLVL.

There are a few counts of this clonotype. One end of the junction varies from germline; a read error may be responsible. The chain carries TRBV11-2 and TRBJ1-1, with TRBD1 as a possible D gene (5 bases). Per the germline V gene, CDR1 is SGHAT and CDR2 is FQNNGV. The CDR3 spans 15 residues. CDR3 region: CASGLQASMNTEAFF. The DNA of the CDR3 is TGTGCCAGCGGCTTACAGGCGTCCATGAACACTGAAGCTTTCTTT.

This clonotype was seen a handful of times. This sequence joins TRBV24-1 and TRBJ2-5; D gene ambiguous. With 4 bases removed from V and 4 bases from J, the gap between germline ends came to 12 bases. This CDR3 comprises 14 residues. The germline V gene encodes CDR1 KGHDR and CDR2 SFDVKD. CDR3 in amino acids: CATSEGGPGETQYF. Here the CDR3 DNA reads TGTGCCACCAGTGAAGGTGGTCCCGGAGAGACCCAGTACTTC.

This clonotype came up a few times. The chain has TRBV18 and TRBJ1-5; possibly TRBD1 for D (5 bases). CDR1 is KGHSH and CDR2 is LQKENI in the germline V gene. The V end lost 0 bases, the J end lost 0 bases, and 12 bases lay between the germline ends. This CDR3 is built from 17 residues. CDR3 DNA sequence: TGTGCCAGCTCACCACCGTGGGGCGCAGGTAGCAATCAGCCCCAGCATTTT. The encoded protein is CASSPPWGAGSNQPQHF. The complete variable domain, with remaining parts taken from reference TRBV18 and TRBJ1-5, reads NAGVMQNPRHLVRRRGQEARLRCSPMKGHSHVYWYRQLPEEGLKFMVYLQKENIIDESGMPKERFSAEFPKEGPSILRIQQVVRGDSAAYFCASSPPWGAGSNQPQHFGDGTRLSIL.

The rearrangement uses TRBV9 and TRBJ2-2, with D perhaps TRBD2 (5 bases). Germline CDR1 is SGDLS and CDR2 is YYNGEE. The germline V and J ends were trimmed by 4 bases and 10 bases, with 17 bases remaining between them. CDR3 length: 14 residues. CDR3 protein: CASSFTSSTAELFF. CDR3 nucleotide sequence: TGTGCCAGCAGCTTCACTAGTTCTACAGCGGAGCTGTTTTTT.

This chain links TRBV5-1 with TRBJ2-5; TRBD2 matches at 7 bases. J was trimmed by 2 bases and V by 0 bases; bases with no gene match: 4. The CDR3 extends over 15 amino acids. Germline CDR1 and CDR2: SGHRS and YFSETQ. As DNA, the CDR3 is TGCGCCAGCAGCTTGGCCCCTAGCGGTCAAGAGACCCAGTACTTC. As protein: CASSLAPSGQETQYF.

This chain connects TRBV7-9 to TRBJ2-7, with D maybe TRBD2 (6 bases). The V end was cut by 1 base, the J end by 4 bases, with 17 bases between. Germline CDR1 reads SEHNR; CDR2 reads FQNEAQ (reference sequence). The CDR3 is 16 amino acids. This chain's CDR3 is CASSLGGGAKGYEQYF. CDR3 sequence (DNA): TGTGCCAGCAGCTTAGGTGGCGGGGCGAAAGGTTACGAGCAGTACTTC.

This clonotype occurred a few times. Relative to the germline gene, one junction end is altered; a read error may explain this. The CDR3 loop reads CAISGLVAGSFNEQFF. Here the CDR3 DNA reads TGTGCCATCAGTGGACTAGTCGCCGGTTCCTTCAATGAGCAGTTCTTC. V gene TRBV10-3 combines with J gene TRBJ2-1, with a possible D match to TRBD2 (6 bases). Germline V lookup: CDR1 ENHRY, CDR2 SYGVKD. The CDR3 spans 16 residues.

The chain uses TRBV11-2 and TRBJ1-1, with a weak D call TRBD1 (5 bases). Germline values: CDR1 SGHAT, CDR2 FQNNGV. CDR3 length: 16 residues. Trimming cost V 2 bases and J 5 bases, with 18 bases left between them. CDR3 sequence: CASSLIPGSAYTEAFF. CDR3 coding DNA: TGTGCCAGCAGCTTAATCCCAGGGAGCGCGTATACTGAAGCTTTCTTT.

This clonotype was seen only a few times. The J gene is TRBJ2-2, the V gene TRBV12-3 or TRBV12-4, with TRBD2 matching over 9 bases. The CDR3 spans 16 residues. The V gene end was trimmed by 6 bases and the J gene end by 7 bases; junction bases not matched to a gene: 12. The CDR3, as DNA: TGTGCCAGCAGCCTCGGCGGCGGGGGGGAGGTCGGGGAGCTGTTTTTT. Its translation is CASSLGGGGEVGELFF.

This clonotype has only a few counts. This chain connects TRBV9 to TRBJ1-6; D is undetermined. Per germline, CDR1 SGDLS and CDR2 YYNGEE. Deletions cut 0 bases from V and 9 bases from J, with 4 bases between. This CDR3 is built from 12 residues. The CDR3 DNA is TGTGCCAGCAGCGTAGGGGGTTCACCCCTCCACTTT. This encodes CASSVGGSPLHF.

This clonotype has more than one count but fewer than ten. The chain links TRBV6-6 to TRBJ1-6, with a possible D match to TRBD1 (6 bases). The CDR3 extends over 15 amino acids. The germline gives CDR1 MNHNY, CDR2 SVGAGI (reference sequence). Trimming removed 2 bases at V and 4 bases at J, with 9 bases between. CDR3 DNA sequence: TGTGCCAGCAGTTACGGGGACACATATAATTCACCCCTCCACTTT. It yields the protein CASSYGDTYNSPLHF.

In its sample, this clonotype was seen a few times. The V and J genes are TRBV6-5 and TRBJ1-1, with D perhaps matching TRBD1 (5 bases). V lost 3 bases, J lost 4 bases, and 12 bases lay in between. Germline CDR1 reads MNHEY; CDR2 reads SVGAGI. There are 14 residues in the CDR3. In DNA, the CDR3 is TGTGCCAGCAGTTATTCAGGGAGGAGCACTGAAGCTTTCTTT. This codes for CASSYSGRSTEAFF.

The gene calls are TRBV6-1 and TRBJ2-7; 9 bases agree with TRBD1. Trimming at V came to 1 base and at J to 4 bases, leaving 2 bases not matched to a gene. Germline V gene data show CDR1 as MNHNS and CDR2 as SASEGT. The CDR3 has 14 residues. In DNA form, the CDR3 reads TGTGCCAGCAGTGAAGGGGGACAGGGATACGAGCAGTACTTC. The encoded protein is CASSEGGQGYEQYF.

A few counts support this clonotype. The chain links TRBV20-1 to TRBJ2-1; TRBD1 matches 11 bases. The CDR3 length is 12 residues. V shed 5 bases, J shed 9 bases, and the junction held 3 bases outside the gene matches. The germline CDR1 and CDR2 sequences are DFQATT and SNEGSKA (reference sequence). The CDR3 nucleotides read TGCAGTGCTTCTGGGACAGGGGGTGAGCAGTTCTTC. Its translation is CSASGTGGEQFF.